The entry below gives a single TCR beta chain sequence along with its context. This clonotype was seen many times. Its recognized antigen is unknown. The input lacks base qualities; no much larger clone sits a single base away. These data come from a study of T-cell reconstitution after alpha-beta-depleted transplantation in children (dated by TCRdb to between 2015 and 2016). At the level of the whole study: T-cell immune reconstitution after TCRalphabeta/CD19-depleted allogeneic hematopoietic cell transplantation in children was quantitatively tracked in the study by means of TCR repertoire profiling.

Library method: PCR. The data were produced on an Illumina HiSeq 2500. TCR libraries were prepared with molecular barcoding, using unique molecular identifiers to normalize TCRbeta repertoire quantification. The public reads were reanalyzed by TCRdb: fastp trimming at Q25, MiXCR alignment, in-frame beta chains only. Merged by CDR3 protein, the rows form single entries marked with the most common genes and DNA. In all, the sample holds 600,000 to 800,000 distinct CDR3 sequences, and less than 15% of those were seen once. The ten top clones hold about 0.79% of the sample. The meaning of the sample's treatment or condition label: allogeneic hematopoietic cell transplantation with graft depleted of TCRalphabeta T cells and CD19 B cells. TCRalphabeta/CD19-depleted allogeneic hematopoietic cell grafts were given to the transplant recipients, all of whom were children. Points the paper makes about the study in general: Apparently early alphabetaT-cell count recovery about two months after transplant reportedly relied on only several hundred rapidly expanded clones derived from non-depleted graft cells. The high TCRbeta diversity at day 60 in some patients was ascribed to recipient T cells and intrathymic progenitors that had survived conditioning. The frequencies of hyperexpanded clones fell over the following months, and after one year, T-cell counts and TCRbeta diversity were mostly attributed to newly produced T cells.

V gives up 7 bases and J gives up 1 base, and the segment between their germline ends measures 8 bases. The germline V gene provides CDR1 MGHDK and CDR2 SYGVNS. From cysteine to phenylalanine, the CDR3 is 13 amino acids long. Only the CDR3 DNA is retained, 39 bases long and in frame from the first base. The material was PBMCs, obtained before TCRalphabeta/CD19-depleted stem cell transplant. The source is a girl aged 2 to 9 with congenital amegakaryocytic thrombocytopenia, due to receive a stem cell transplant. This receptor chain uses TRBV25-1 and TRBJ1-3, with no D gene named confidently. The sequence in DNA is TGTGCCAGCAACTCACCTTCTGGAAACACCATATATTTT. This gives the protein CASNSPSGNTIYF. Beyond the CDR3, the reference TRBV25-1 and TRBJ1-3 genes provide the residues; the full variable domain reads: EADIYQTPRYLVIGTGKKITLECSQTMGHDKMYWYQQDPGMELHLIHYSYGVNSTEKGDLSSESTVSRIRTEHFPLTLESARPSHTSQYLCASNSPSGNTIYFGEGSWLTVV.